This is a list of T cell receptor beta chains from one sample in a study of beta chain features in type 1 diabetes. Profiled with immunoSEQ multiplex PCR; TCRdb holds only in-frame clones, not every one. Here the sample spans 630,000 or so clones, over 12% being singletons. Sample: naive CD4+ T cells from blood. The receptor set was obtained from a man younger than 30 with type 1 diabetes. The CDR3 runs from the conserved cysteine through the conserved F or W. Fields, in order: CDR3 DNA, CDR3 protein, D gene, V gene, clone size, J gene. The D gene is left open where the match is weak. Size values are once, few and many counts, or a class for expanded clones, and some rows have none.

CDR3nt: TGTGCCAGCAGTTTATCCACACGGGATAACACTGAAGCTTTCTTT
CDR3aa: CASSLSTRDNTEAFF
d_gene: .
v_gene: TRBV28
abundance: .
j_gene: TRBJ1-1

CDR3nt: TGCGCCAGCAGTGATGGACTAGCGGTTGGCGGGGAGCTGTTTTTT
CDR3aa: CASSDGLAVGGELFF
d_gene: TRBD2
v_gene: TRBV10-2
abundance: .
j_gene: TRBJ2-2

CDR3nt: TGTGCTAGTGGGGGGACAGAGAGCACAGATACGCAGTATTTT
CDR3aa: CASGGTESTDTQYF
d_gene: TRBD1
v_gene: TRBV12-5
abundance: .
j_gene: TRBJ2-3

CDR3nt: TGTGCCAGCAGCGCCTTCTCCTACGAGCAGTACTTC
CDR3aa: CASSAFSYEQYF
d_gene: .
v_gene: TRBV7-2
abundance: few
j_gene: TRBJ2-7

CDR3nt: TGTGCCAGCAGCGTAGATTCAGGTTCAGGGCGTGGAGATACGCAGTATTTT
CDR3aa: CASSVDSGSGRGDTQYF
d_gene: .
v_gene: TRBV9
abundance: few
j_gene: TRBJ2-3

CDR3nt: TGCGCCAGCAGCCATACAGACCGCACAGTCCTCTACGAGCAGTACTTC
CDR3aa: CASSHTDRTVLYEQYF
d_gene: .
v_gene: TRBV4-3
abundance: .
j_gene: TRBJ2-7

CDR3nt: TGTGCCAGCAGTCCAGAGACAGGGAGTGGCCAGCCCCAGCATTTT
CDR3aa: CASSPETGSGQPQHF
d_gene: TRBD1
v_gene: TRBV28
abundance: .
j_gene: TRBJ1-5

CDR3nt: TGCGCCAGCAGCCAACGACTGGACAGGAGCTCCTACGAGCAGTACTTC
CDR3aa: CASSQRLDRSSYEQYF
d_gene: TRBD1
v_gene: TRBV4-3
abundance: .
j_gene: TRBJ2-7

CDR3nt: TGTGCCAGCCAAAGCGCAGGGAATGAAAAACTGTTTTTT
CDR3aa: CASQSAGNEKLFF
d_gene: .
v_gene: TRBV18
abundance: few
j_gene: TRBJ1-4

CDR3nt: TGCGCCAGCAGTCAAGCCAGAACAGGGGCGTCCTCAAACACCGGGGAGCTGTTTTTT
CDR3aa: CASSQARTGASSNTGELFF
d_gene: TRBD1
v_gene: TRBV23-1
abundance: .
j_gene: TRBJ2-2

CDR3nt: TGTGCCAGCAGCTTAGTGGGTCTAGGACTGTTTTTT
CDR3aa: CASSLVGLGLFF
d_gene: .
v_gene: TRBV13
abundance: .
j_gene: TRBJ1-4

CDR3nt: TGCGCCAGCCCACGGGGTCCAGGTCAGCCCCAGCATTTT
CDR3aa: CASPRGPGQPQHF
d_gene: .
v_gene: TRBV5-1
abundance: .
j_gene: TRBJ1-5

CDR3nt: TGCGCCAGCAGCTTGGCCACTAGCGGGGCGAACACCGGGGAGCTGTTTTTT
CDR3aa: CASSLATSGANTGELFF
d_gene: TRBD2
v_gene: TRBV5-1
abundance: .
j_gene: TRBJ2-2

CDR3nt: TGCGCCAGCAGGTATCGTCTAGTAGGAGGGGCCGGGAACACTGAAGCTTTCTTT
CDR3aa: CASRYRLVGGAGNTEAFF
d_gene: .
v_gene: TRBV5-1
abundance: .
j_gene: TRBJ1-1

CDR3nt: TGTGCCAGCAGATCGGGACAGGGGAAAAATGAGCAGTTCTTC
CDR3aa: CASRSGQGKNEQFF
d_gene: TRBD1
v_gene: TRBV9
abundance: .
j_gene: TRBJ2-1

CDR3nt: TGTGCCAGCAGTTACTCGTTCGAGAGTAACTACGAGCAGTACTTC
CDR3aa: CASSYSFESNYEQYF
d_gene: .
v_gene: TRBV6-5
abundance: .
j_gene: TRBJ2-7

CDR3nt: TGTGCCAGCAGCGGGAGGGCCAGGGAGCAGTACTTC
CDR3aa: CASSGRAREQYF
d_gene: .
v_gene: TRBV9
abundance: .
j_gene: TRBJ2-7

CDR3nt: TGTGCCAGCAGCCCCGCCGGGACTTCAGGATCCGGTACGCAGTATTTT
CDR3aa: CASSPAGTSGSGTQYF
d_gene: .
v_gene: TRBV7-2
abundance: .
j_gene: TRBJ2-3

CDR3nt: TGTGCCTGGAGTTCACATCCCCCCCAGGGCGATGGCTACACCTTC
CDR3aa: CAWSSHPPQGDGYTF
d_gene: .
v_gene: TRBV30
abundance: few
j_gene: TRBJ1-2

CDR3nt: TGTGCCAGCAGCTCGGGGACGGGAAAGCAGTACTTC
CDR3aa: CASSSGTGKQYF
d_gene: .
v_gene: TRBV7-2
abundance: .
j_gene: TRBJ2-7

CDR3nt: TGTGCCAGCAGGTCCTCGGGGAAGGGGCTATGGGAGACCCAGTACTTC
CDR3aa: CASRSSGKGLWETQYF
d_gene: .
v_gene: TRBV6-6
abundance: few
j_gene: TRBJ2-5

CDR3nt: TGTGCCAGCAGTTACAAGACCCAAAACACCATATATTTT
CDR3aa: CASSYKTQNTIYF
d_gene: .
v_gene: TRBV6-5
abundance: .
j_gene: TRBJ1-3

CDR3nt: TGTGCCAGCAGCCAAGATTGGGTCGGGACTAAGGGAAAACTGTTTTTT
CDR3aa: CASSQDWVGTKGKLFF
d_gene: .
v_gene: TRBV4-2
abundance: few
j_gene: TRBJ1-4

CDR3nt: TGCGCCAGCAGCCCGACTCCACCCAACACCGGGGAGCTGTTTTTT
CDR3aa: CASSPTPPNTGELFF
d_gene: .
v_gene: TRBV5-1
abundance: .
j_gene: TRBJ2-2

CDR3nt: TGTGCCAGCAGTGTTGAAGGGACAGGGGGAGAGACCCAGTACTTC
CDR3aa: CASSVEGTGGETQYF
d_gene: TRBD1
v_gene: TRBV2
abundance: .
j_gene: TRBJ2-5

CDR3nt: TGTGCCTGGAGTGCACAAGGGGTTCTGGGCTATGGCTACACCTTC
CDR3aa: CAWSAQGVLGYGYTF
d_gene: .
v_gene: TRBV30
abundance: .
j_gene: TRBJ1-2

CDR3nt: TGCAGCGTTCCGAGAGGGGCAGGGGGCCGCGGGGAGCAGTACTTC
CDR3aa: CSVPRGAGGRGEQYF
d_gene: TRBD1
v_gene: TRBV29-1
abundance: .
j_gene: TRBJ2-7

CDR3nt: TGTGCCAGCAGTTCCCGCCTCGGCGGACCTAGCACAGATACGCAGTATTTT
CDR3aa: CASSSRLGGPSTDTQYF
d_gene: .
v_gene: TRBV7-2
abundance: few
j_gene: TRBJ2-3

CDR3nt: TGTGCCTGGAGTACAGGGGCCAACACTGAAGCTTTCTTT
CDR3aa: CAWSTGANTEAFF
d_gene: TRBD1
v_gene: TRBV30
abundance: .
j_gene: TRBJ1-1

CDR3nt: TGTGCCAGCAGCGTAGCGGACAGCCGACGCATTAATTCACCCCTCCACTTT
CDR3aa: CASSVADSRRINSPLHF
d_gene: .
v_gene: TRBV9
abundance: .
j_gene: TRBJ1-6

CDR3nt: TGTGCCAGCGGACAGGGCGGGGGCGAGCAGTACTTC
CDR3aa: CASGQGGGEQYF
d_gene: .
v_gene: TRBV2
abundance: few
j_gene: TRBJ2-7

CDR3nt: TGTGCCAGCAGCGTAATCGGGACAGGGAACAATGAGCAGTTCTTC
CDR3aa: CASSVIGTGNNEQFF
d_gene: TRBD1
v_gene: TRBV9
abundance: .
j_gene: TRBJ2-1

CDR3nt: TGCGCCAGCAGCTTGGCCCTGACGGACACCTACGAGCAGTACTTC
CDR3aa: CASSLALTDTYEQYF
d_gene: .
v_gene: TRBV5-1
abundance: .
j_gene: TRBJ2-7

CDR3nt: TGTGCCTATGGGGGACAGGACTACAATGAGCAGTTCTTC
CDR3aa: CAYGGQDYNEQFF
d_gene: TRBD1
v_gene: TRBV5-4
abundance: few
j_gene: TRBJ2-1

CDR3nt: TGTGCCAGCAGCCCCACGGGGAAAAACATTCAGTACTTC
CDR3aa: CASSPTGKNIQYF
d_gene: .
v_gene: TRBV7-2
abundance: .
j_gene: TRBJ2-4

CDR3nt: TGTGCCAGCAGTCAGTTGACAGGGATATCCTATGGCTACACCTTC
CDR3aa: CASSQLTGISYGYTF
d_gene: TRBD1
v_gene: TRBV2
abundance: .
j_gene: TRBJ1-2

CDR3nt: TGCAGCGTCCAGGGCGTTACACTGAACACTGAAGCTTTCTTT
CDR3aa: CSVQGVTLNTEAFF
d_gene: .
v_gene: TRBV29-1
abundance: .
j_gene: TRBJ1-1

CDR3nt: TGTGCCAGCAGCTTAGCCAGCGGGTCCTGGGTGTACCAAGAGACCCAGTACTTC
CDR3aa: CASSLASGSWVYQETQYF
d_gene: .
v_gene: TRBV7-2
abundance: .
j_gene: TRBJ2-5

CDR3nt: TGTGCCAGTAGTTTCAGGACTAGCGGGGGCCGAGATACGCAGTATTTT
CDR3aa: CASSFRTSGGRDTQYF
d_gene: TRBD2
v_gene: TRBV19
abundance: few
j_gene: TRBJ2-3

CDR3nt: TGTGCCAGCAGCTCGGACAACTCTGGAAACACCATATATTTT
CDR3aa: CASSSDNSGNTIYF
d_gene: .
v_gene: TRBV7-9
abundance: .
j_gene: TRBJ1-3

CDR3nt: TGTGCCAGCAGCTCACTCGAGGCTGCTAATTCACCCCTCCACTTT
CDR3aa: CASSSLEAANSPLHF
d_gene: .
v_gene: TRBV7-9
abundance: few
j_gene: TRBJ1-6

CDR3nt: TGTGCCAGCAGTTTAAGTGGACAGGTAGATGGCTACACCTTC
CDR3aa: CASSLSGQVDGYTF
d_gene: TRBD1
v_gene: TRBV28
abundance: .
j_gene: TRBJ1-2

CDR3nt: TGTGCCTGGAGCGACGGTACAAACTATGGCTACACCTTC
CDR3aa: CAWSDGTNYGYTF
d_gene: .
v_gene: TRBV30
abundance: few
j_gene: TRBJ1-2

CDR3nt: TGTGCCAGCAGGACCGGGACTCCAACGGGTGAGCAGTTCTTC
CDR3aa: CASRTGTPTGEQFF
d_gene: .
v_gene: TRBV6-5
abundance: .
j_gene: TRBJ2-1

CDR3nt: TGTGCCAGCAGTACCGCCCAGCGGAACGGGGAGCTGTTTTTT
CDR3aa: CASSTAQRNGELFF
d_gene: .
v_gene: TRBV6-5
abundance: .
j_gene: TRBJ2-2

CDR3nt: TGTGCCAGCAGTGAAACCCAGCCCTGGGTCTACGAGCAGTACTTC
CDR3aa: CASSETQPWVYEQYF
d_gene: .
v_gene: TRBV6-1
abundance: few
j_gene: TRBJ2-7

CDR3nt: TGTGCCTGGAGTTCAGGGAAGGGGAGCTATGGCTACACCTTC
CDR3aa: CAWSSGKGSYGYTF
d_gene: .
v_gene: TRBV30
abundance: .
j_gene: TRBJ1-2